This entry lists 26 T cell receptor beta chains sequenced from one sample in a study of T cell clones after liver transplantation. TCRdb keeps only in-frame clones here, not all; method: immunoSEQ multiplex PCR. The data contain 25,000 to 35,000 clones, around 94% of them singletons. The sample consisted of CD8+ T cells from blood, taken 12 months after liver transplant. These receptors all come from a human patient who received a liver transplant. The graft donor may account for some of the T cells.

V and J are TRBV18 and TRBJ2-2, with 13 bases aligning to TRBD2. V lost 2 bases and J lost 4; bases outside the gene matches: 1. This CDR3 has 16 residues. Germline CDR1 KGHSH, CDR2 LQKENI. Written as DNA, the CDR3 is TGTGCCAGCTCACCAGGGACTAGCGGGGTCACCGGGGAGCTGTTTTTT. Protein sequence: CASSPGTSGVTGELFF.

The sample holds one count of this clone. In nucleotides, the CDR3 is TGTGCCAGCAGTGAAGATCCGAACACTGAAGCTTTCTTT. Residues: CASSEDPNTEAFF. The genes are TRBV6-1 and TRBJ1-1, with no clear D. Germline CDR1 reads MNHNS; CDR2 reads SASEGT. V was pared by 1 base and J by 1 base, with 4 bases between. CDR3 length: 13 residues.

The rearrangement joins TRBV7-8 to TRBJ2-7; D uncertain. Germline CDR1 reads SGHVS; CDR2 reads FQNEAQ. This CDR3 contains 14 residues. Trimming left V 5 bases short and J 0 bases short, with 11 bases between. The CDR3 coding sequence is TGTGCCAGCAGCCTGGACGGCTTCTCCTACGAGCAGTACTTC. The encoded protein is CASSLDGFSYEQYF.

The genes are TRBV28 and TRBJ2-1; 7 bases align to TRBD1. CDR1 and CDR2 (germline): MDHEN, SYDVKM. J gave up 2 bases and V 6 bases, and 7 bases lay outside the gene matches. This CDR3 spans 15 amino acids. CDR3 protein: CASSLTGTAYNEQFF. DNA for the CDR3: TGTGCCAGCAGCCTTACCGGGACAGCCTACAATGAGCAGTTCTTC.

V usage is TRBV5-6 and J usage is TRBJ1-2; the match to TRBD1 covers 8 bases. The CDR3 consists of 15 residues. Germline V CDR1 and CDR2: SGHDT, YYEEEE. The J segment lost 4 bases and the V segment lost 2 bases, leaving 7 bases of the junction unmatched. The CDR3 DNA is TGTGCCAGCAGCTTCCAGGGGGCGCCTAGCTATGGCTACACCTTC. As protein: CASSFQGAPSYGYTF. Variable domain in full (rest from reference TRBV5-6 and TRBJ1-2): DAGVTQSPTHLIKTRGQQVTLRCSPKSGHDTVSWYQQALGQGPQFIFQYYEEEERQRGNFPDRFSGHQFPNYSSELNVNALLLGDSALYLCASSFQGAPSYGYTFGSGTRLTVV.

The V gene is TRBV2, the J gene TRBJ1-2, with TRBD1 matching 7 bases. Germline CDR1 and CDR2: SNHLY and FYNNEI. The junction had 8 bases not matched to a gene; V was cut back by 6 bases and J by 1 base. The CDR3 covers 15 residues. The CDR3 nucleotides read TGTGCCAGCAGAGCCAGACAGGGCCTTAACTATGGCTACACCTTC. It codes for CASRARQGLNYGYTF.

The gene calls are TRBV9 and TRBJ1-5, with no clear D. CDR3 size: 12 residues. The V end was cut by 4 bases, the J end by 8 bases, with 10 bases between. Looked up from germline, CDR1 is SGDLS and CDR2 is YYNGEE. This CDR3 is CASSKKREPQHF. CDR3 sequence (DNA): TGTGCCAGCAGCAAAAAGCGGGAGCCCCAGCATTTT. Combining the CDR3 with reference TRBV9 and TRBJ1-5 gives the whole variable domain DSGVTQTPKHLITATGQRVTLRCSPRSGDLSVYWYQQSLDQGLQFLIQYYNGEERAKGNILERFSAQQFPDLHSELNLSSLELGDSALYFCASSKKREPQHFGDGTRLSIL.

The chain uses TRBV27 and TRBJ2-1; 9 bases are shared with TRBD2. The junction had 11 bases not matched to a gene; V was cut back by 2 bases and J by 9 bases. CDR1 is MNHEY, CDR2 SMNVEV, per germline (reference sequence). The CDR3 extends over 16 amino acids. CDR3 in DNA: TGTGCCAGCAGTTTAGGGGTTCGCGGGAGGGCCAGTGAGCAGTTCTTC. This translates into CASSLGVRGRASEQFF.

The genes are TRBV29-1 and TRBJ2-2, with unresolved D. Trimming took off 7 bases at V and 4 bases at J, with 10 bases between the two ends. This CDR3 is 12 amino acids long. Germline values: CDR1 SQVTM, CDR2 ANQGSEA. The CDR3 is CSGGHPTGELFF. The CDR3 nucleotides read TGCAGCGGCGGCCACCCCACCGGGGAGCTGTTTTTT.

CDR3 in amino acids: CASSEAGFNEQYF. The CDR3 DNA reads TGTGCCAGCAGTGAGGCAGGGTTCAACGAGCAGTACTTC. V gene TRBV2 combines with J gene TRBJ2-7, with TRBD1 as a possible D gene (5 bases). The CDR3 is 13 residues long. Germline V lookup: CDR1 SNHLY, CDR2 FYNNEI. V lost 3 bases, J lost 5 bases, and 11 bases lay in between. Using reference TRBV2 and TRBJ2-7 for the parts outside the CDR3, the full variable domain is EPEVTQTPSHQVTQMGQEVILRCVPISNHLYFYWYRQILGQKVEFLVSFYNNEISEKSEIFDDQFSVERPDGSNFTLKIRSTKLEDSAMYFCASSEAGFNEQYFGPGTRLTVT.

J is TRBJ1-1 and V is TRBV4-1; no definite D call. There are 16 residues in the CDR3. V was trimmed by 0 bases and J by 6 bases, leaving 17 bases between them. Germline V gene data show CDR1 as MGHRA and CDR2 as YSYEKL. The CDR3 region is CASSQDGGSLTAEAFF. DNA of the CDR3: TGCGCCAGCAGCCAAGACGGAGGCAGCTTAACTGCTGAAGCTTTCTTT.

The rearrangement uses TRBV11-2 and TRBJ2-1; D gene ambiguous. The CDR3 covers 14 residues. V lost 4 bases and J lost 4, with 11 bases in between. Germline loops: CDR1 SGHAT, CDR2 FQNNGV. CDR3 in amino acids: CASSSSLRYNEQFF. CDR3 DNA: TGTGCCAGCAGCTCTAGTCTCAGGTACAATGAGCAGTTCTTC.

V and J are TRBV11-3 and TRBJ2-1; D is uncertain. Trimming pared 5 bases from V and 9 bases from J, leaving 11 bases between. CDR3 length equals 12 residues. CDR1 and CDR2 from the germline V gene are SGHNT and YENEEA. DNA for the CDR3: TGTGCCAGCAGCACGGGTGAGTCTGAGCAGTTCTTC. Protein product: CASSTGESEQFF.

This clone was found once. The chain uses TRBV2 and TRBJ2-7; D is undetermined. Germline CDR1 and CDR2: SNHLY and FYNNEI. The CDR3 is 16 amino acids. The V and J ends lost 4 bases and 0 bases respectively, with 16 bases between them. The CDR3 region has the DNA TGTGCCAGCAGTGTACGGGCCTCTAAGAGCTCCTACGAGCAGTACTTC. It yields the protein CASSVRASKSSYEQYF.

V and J are TRBV10-2 and TRBJ2-7; 11 nucleotides match TRBD1. The ends lost 3 bases at V and 3 bases at J; junction bases unmatched: 1. Germline V gives CDR1 WSHSY, CDR2 SAAADI. The CDR3 runs 14 residues. CDR3 coding DNA: TGCGCCAGCAGTGATGGGACAGGGGGCTACGAGCAGTACTTC. As protein: CASSDGTGGYEQYF.

The V call is TRBV2, the J call TRBJ2-7; tentative D call: TRBD2 (5 bases). Trimming left V 5 bases short and J 3 bases short, with 14 bases between. CDR3 length: 14 residues. The germline V gene encodes CDR1 SNHLY and CDR2 FYNNEI. Here the CDR3 DNA reads TGTGCCAGCAGTCTCCCTGAGGGAGACTACGAGCAGTACTTC. Its protein product is CASSLPEGDYEQYF.

This clone is classed as large. Distinct nucleotide sequences in the sample also encode this CDR3. The chain carries TRBV7-9 and TRBJ2-7; 10 bases align to TRBD2. Germline values: CDR1 SEHNR, CDR2 FQNEAQ (reference sequence). The CDR3 is 14 amino acids. Trimming at V came to 5 bases and at J to 4 bases, leaving 5 bases not matched to a gene. The CDR3 here is CASSPPSGSYEQYF. The CDR3 DNA follows: TGTGCCAGCAGCCCCCCTAGCGGGAGTTACGAGCAGTACTTC.

This clone was seen once. The chain is built from TRBV6-1 and TRBJ2-2; TRBD2 matches at 7 bases. The J segment lost 4 bases and the V segment lost 5 bases, leaving 4 bases of the junction unmatched. This CDR3 is 14 amino acids long. The germline CDR1 and CDR2 sequences are MNHNS and SASEGT. The CDR3 protein is CASSPTSVTGELFF. CDR3 DNA sequence: TGTGCCAGCAGTCCTACTAGCGTCACCGGGGAGCTGTTTTTT.

This chain joins TRBV2 and TRBJ2-1, with 8 bases that match TRBD1. Germline V gives CDR1 SNHLY, CDR2 FYNNEI. V lost 1 base, J lost 3 bases, and 5 bases stayed unmatched. The CDR3 has 16 residues. CDR3: CASSEGGQGSYNEQFF. The CDR3 DNA reads as TGTGCCAGCAGTGAAGGAGGACAGGGTAGCTACAATGAGCAGTTCTTC. Full variable domain (rest looked up from reference TRBV2 and TRBJ2-1): EPEVTQTPSHQVTQMGQEVILRCVPISNHLYFYWYRQILGQKVEFLVSFYNNEISEKSEIFDDQFSVERPDGSNFTLKIRSTKLEDSAMYFCASSEGGQGSYNEQFFGPGTRLTVL.

The gene calls are TRBV6-1 and TRBJ2-7; TRBD1 might be the D (6 bases). Trimming stripped 3 bases from V and 3 bases from J, with 15 bases between. Germline CDR1 is MNHNS and CDR2 is SASEGT. The CDR3 extends over 15 amino acids. The CDR3 sequence is CASSEGVSGDYEQYF. The CDR3 DNA reads as TGTGCCAGCAGTGAGGGGGTGTCAGGGGACTACGAGCAGTACTTC.

The rearrangement joins TRBV10-3 to TRBJ2-1; D is unclear. Germline V gene lookup returns CDR1 ENHRY and CDR2 SYGVKD. Trimming cost V 8 bases and J 0 bases, with 20 bases left between them. CDR3 length: 17 amino acids. DNA of the CDR3: TGTGCCATCCGAGAGTTGGTCAGGCCAGGCTCCTACAATGAGCAGTTCTTC. It is translated as CAIRELVRPGSYNEQFF.

CDR3: CASSNSVNEQFF. CDR3 DNA sequence: TGTGCCAGCAGCAATAGCGTCAATGAGCAGTTCTTC. The chain is built from TRBV7-9 and TRBJ2-1; D is perhaps TRBD2 (5 bases). V gave up 5 bases and J gave up 6 bases, with 8 bases separating them. The CDR3 has 12 residues. The germline V gene has CDR1 SEHNR and CDR2 FQNEAQ (reference sequence).

This chain connects TRBV4-1 to TRBJ2-7; 12 bases are shared with TRBD2. The length of the CDR3 is 17 residues. With V trimmed by 4 bases and J by 4 bases, 11 bases remained unmatched. Germline V gene data show CDR1 as MGHRA and CDR2 as YSYEKL. DNA for the CDR3: TGCGCCAGCAGCCCGCACCTCACTAGCGGGAGGATGTACGAGCAGTACTTC. Protein product: CASSPHLTSGRMYEQYF.

The chain combines TRBV7-9 with TRBJ2-1; D may be TRBD1 or TRBD2 (7 bases each). The CDR3 totals 16 residues. The V and J ends lost 5 bases and 1 base respectively, with 15 bases between them. Germline CDR1 reads SEHNR; CDR2 reads FQNEAQ (reference sequence). CDR3 DNA: TGTGCCAGCAGCGCCACAGGGGAGGGGTCCTACAATGAGCAGTTCTTC. Protein sequence: CASSATGEGSYNEQFF.

The chain recombines TRBV5-1 with TRBJ2-1, with unresolved D. The CDR3 is made up of 11 amino acids. The germline gives CDR1 SGHRS, CDR2 YFSETQ. Trimming pared 4 bases from V and 5 bases from J, leaving 4 bases between. The CDR3 is CASSLNNEQFF. The CDR3 nucleotides read TGCGCCAGCAGCCTTAACAATGAGCAGTTCTTC.

This chain uses TRBV9 with TRBJ2-7; no clear D gene. Germline-derived CDR1 and CDR2 are SGDLS and YYNGEE. V lost 0 bases and J 0 bases, leaving 4 bases between the germline ends. This CDR3 spans 13 amino acids. CDR3 loop: CASSVDSSYEQYF. The CDR3 nucleotides read TGTGCCAGCAGCGTAGACAGCTCCTACGAGCAGTACTTC.